These T cell receptor beta chains were read from a single sample in a study of shared clonotypes between healthy human individuals. Repertoires were generated with immunoSEQ multiplex PCR, while TCRdb's copy carries only in-frame clones and drops some. The data contain roughly 2 million clones, about 94% of them singletons. The sample consisted of naive CD8+ T cells sorted from blood. These receptors originate from a man between 18 and 29 years old in good health. CDR3s include the opening cysteine and the closing phenylalanine or tryptophan. A D gene is named only where the DNA matches it firmly. Not every row has a clone size; where given, it reads once, few, many or a size class.

size	V	J	D	CDR3	DNA
.	TRBV1	TRBJ2-2	.	CTSSQDKDTGELFF	TGCACCAGCAGCCAAGATAAAGACACCGGGGAGCTGTTTTTT
once	TRBV6-5	TRBJ2-5	TRBD2	CASSFWGGQETQYF	TGTGCCAGCAGCTTTTGGGGGGGACAAGAGACCCAGTACTTC
.	TRBV29-1	TRBJ2-7	.	CSVEVGMPGAEQYF	TGCAGCGTTGAAGTAGGGATGCCCGGTGCCGAGCAGTACTTC
.	TRBV11-2	TRBJ1-4	.	CASSLRDNEKLFF	TGTGCCAGCAGCTTACGGGACAATGAAAAACTGTTTTTT
.	TRBV27	TRBJ1-2	.	CASSLLKGWGYTF	TGTGCCAGCAGTTTGTTAAAGGGCTGGGGCTACACCTTC
.	TRBV7-9	TRBJ2-5	.	CASSLDTGIAQETQYF	TGTGCCAGCAGCTTGGACACAGGGATCGCTCAAGAGACCCAGTACTTC
.	TRBV4-1	TRBJ2-6	TRBD2	CASSQDAGAGANVLTF	TGCGCCAGCAGCCAAGATGCGGGGGCTGGGGCCAACGTCCTGACTTTC
.	TRBV4-3	TRBJ2-3	.	CASSPTTPEGETDTQYF	TGCGCCAGCAGCCCTACGACCCCGGAGGGAGAGACAGATACGCAGTATTTT
.	TRBV28	TRBJ2-2	.	CASSLNTFSYF	TGTGCCAGCAGTCTGAACACCTTTTCATATTTT
many	TRBV4-1	TRBJ2-3	TRBD1	CASGVLAGTGEFSTDTQYF	TGCGCCAGCGGCGTGTTGGCCGGGACAGGGGAGTTTAGCACAGATACGCAGTATTTT
.	TRBV7-3	TRBJ2-1	TRBD2	CASSPQGLAGGPWTNEQFF	TGTGCCAGCAGCCCCCAGGGACTAGCGGGGGGGCCGTGGACCAATGAGCAGTTCTTC
.	TRBV4-3	TRBJ2-1	.	CASSQDMGVTYNEQFF	TGCGCCAGCAGCCAAGATATGGGGGTGACCTACAATGAGCAGTTCTTC
.	TRBV7-9	TRBJ2-7	TRBD1	CASSDHGTGNYEQYF	TGTGCCAGCAGCGACCATGGGACAGGCAACTACGAGCAGTACTTC
.	TRBV6-6	TRBJ1-1	.	CASAGVRTEAFF	TGTGCCAGCGCAGGGGTTCGGACTGAAGCTTTCTTT
.	TRBV27	TRBJ1-2	.	CASSSGTSYGYTF	TGTGCCAGCAGTTCTGGGACAAGCTATGGCTACACCTTC
.	TRBV2	TRBJ2-5	.	CASSGLSETQYF	TGTGCCAGCAGTGGACTGTCGGAGACCCAGTACTTC
.	TRBV4-3	TRBJ2-1	TRBD2	CASSPHPGLAGESYNEQFF	TGCGCCAGCAGCCCCCACCCGGGACTAGCGGGAGAATCCTACAATGAGCAGTTCTTC
few	TRBV11-2	TRBJ2-7	TRBD2	CASSWTSGNYEQYF	TGTGCCAGCAGCTGGACTAGCGGGAACTACGAGCAGTACTTC
.	TRBV5-8	TRBJ2-3	.	CASSLESGEDTQYF	TGTGCCAGCAGCTTGGAGTCAGGGGAAGATACGCAGTATTTT
.	TRBV9	TRBJ2-1	TRBD2	CASSGSSGGASHEQFF	TGTGCCAGCAGCGGATCTAGCGGGGGGGCCAGTCATGAGCAGTTCTTC